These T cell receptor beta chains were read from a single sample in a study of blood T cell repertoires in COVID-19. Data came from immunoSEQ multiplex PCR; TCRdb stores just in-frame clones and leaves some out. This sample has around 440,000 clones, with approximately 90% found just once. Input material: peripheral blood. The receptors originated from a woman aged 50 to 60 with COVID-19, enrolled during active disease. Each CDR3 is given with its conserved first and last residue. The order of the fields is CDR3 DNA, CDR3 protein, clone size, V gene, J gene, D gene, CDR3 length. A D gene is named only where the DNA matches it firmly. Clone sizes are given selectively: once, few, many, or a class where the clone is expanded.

cdr3_nt: TGTGCCAGCAGTGACAGGAACTATGGCTACACCTTC; cdr3_aa: CASSDRNYGYTF; clone_size: NA; v_call: TRBV6-6; j_call: TRBJ1-2; d_call: NA; cdr3_length: 12
cdr3_nt: TGCAGCGCCGTCCAGGGCTCCTATGGCTACACCTTC; cdr3_aa: CSAVQGSYGYTF; clone_size: NA; v_call: TRBV29-1; j_call: TRBJ1-2; d_call: NA; cdr3_length: 12
cdr3_nt: TGTGCCACCAGTGATTCACAGGGAACGAACACTGAAGCTTTCTTT; cdr3_aa: CATSDSQGTNTEAFF; clone_size: few; v_call: TRBV24-1; j_call: TRBJ1-1; d_call: NA; cdr3_length: 15
cdr3_nt: TGTGCCAGCAGCCCCCAGGGTGGCGCTGGAAACACCATATATTTT; cdr3_aa: CASSPQGGAGNTIYF; clone_size: NA; v_call: TRBV7-9; j_call: TRBJ1-3; d_call: NA; cdr3_length: 15
cdr3_nt: TGCGCCAGCAGCTTGGACATTCGGGGGGCCACCTATAATGAGCAGTTCTTC; cdr3_aa: CASSLDIRGATYNEQFF; clone_size: NA; v_call: TRBV5-1; j_call: TRBJ2-1; d_call: NA; cdr3_length: 17
cdr3_nt: TGCGCCAGCAGCTTAGGCGAGGTACACCGGTCCGGGGAGCTGTTTTTT; cdr3_aa: CASSLGEVHRSGELFF; clone_size: NA; v_call: TRBV5-1; j_call: TRBJ2-2; d_call: NA; cdr3_length: 16
cdr3_nt: TGTGCCACCAGTGGCGGCCGGGACAGTTCCTACGAGCAGTACTTC; cdr3_aa: CATSGGRDSSYEQYF; clone_size: NA; v_call: TRBV24-1; j_call: TRBJ2-7; d_call: TRBD1; cdr3_length: 15
cdr3_nt: TGTGCCAGCAGCTTAGAAGGGGGCGTCACTGAAGCTTTCTTT; cdr3_aa: CASSLEGGVTEAFF; clone_size: few; v_call: TRBV7-9; j_call: TRBJ1-1; d_call: TRBD1; cdr3_length: 14
cdr3_nt: TGTGCCAGCAGTCCCCGGGACAGGGGGAACGAGCAGTACTTC; cdr3_aa: CASSPRDRGNEQYF; clone_size: once; v_call: TRBV2; j_call: TRBJ2-7; d_call: TRBD1; cdr3_length: 14
cdr3_nt: TGTGCCAGCAGGGGAGGGACTATCACTGAAGCTTTCTTT; cdr3_aa: CASRGGTITEAFF; clone_size: NA; v_call: TRBV2; j_call: TRBJ1-1; d_call: NA; cdr3_length: 13
cdr3_nt: TGTGCCAGCAGCTTCGGTGCAGGGGGCAACGAGCAGTACTTC; cdr3_aa: CASSFGAGGNEQYF; clone_size: NA; v_call: TRBV11-2; j_call: TRBJ2-7; d_call: TRBD1; cdr3_length: 14
cdr3_nt: TGTGCCACCAGTGATTCCGCACAGAGCACAGATACGCAGTATTTT; cdr3_aa: CATSDSAQSTDTQYF; clone_size: once; v_call: TRBV24-1; j_call: TRBJ2-3; d_call: NA; cdr3_length: 15
cdr3_nt: TGTGCCAGCAGCGTGACAGAGTTGAACACTGAAGCTTTCTTT; cdr3_aa: CASSVTELNTEAFF; clone_size: NA; v_call: TRBV9; j_call: TRBJ1-1; d_call: NA; cdr3_length: 14
cdr3_nt: TGTGCCAACAGCGCGACCGCCGGGTACACCATATATTTT; cdr3_aa: CANSATAGYTIYF; clone_size: once; v_call: TRBV12-3/TRBV12-4; j_call: TRBJ1-3; d_call: NA; cdr3_length: 13
cdr3_nt: TGTGCCAGCAGCTTCGTACCTGGGGCGTATGGCTACACCTTC; cdr3_aa: CASSFVPGAYGYTF; clone_size: NA; v_call: TRBV5-6; j_call: TRBJ1-2; d_call: NA; cdr3_length: 14
cdr3_nt: TGCAGTGCTAGTGGTCTCACAAACACTGAAGCTTTCTTT; cdr3_aa: CSASGLTNTEAFF; clone_size: once; v_call: TRBV20-1; j_call: TRBJ1-1; d_call: NA; cdr3_length: 13
cdr3_nt: TGTGCCAGCAGCTCAGGTGGAACGAACACTGAAGCTTTCTTT; cdr3_aa: CASSSGGTNTEAFF; clone_size: NA; v_call: TRBV7-3; j_call: TRBJ1-1; d_call: NA; cdr3_length: 14
cdr3_nt: TGTGCCAGCAGCTTAGTATTAAGGGGCCTTTACTATGGCTACACCTTC; cdr3_aa: CASSLVLRGLYYGYTF; clone_size: NA; v_call: TRBV11-3; j_call: TRBJ1-2; d_call: NA; cdr3_length: 16
cdr3_nt: TGTGCCAGCAGTTTAGTTTCTTGGGGGCAGACCACAGATACGCAGTATTTT; cdr3_aa: CASSLVSWGQTTDTQYF; clone_size: NA; v_call: TRBV27; j_call: TRBJ2-3; d_call: NA; cdr3_length: 17
cdr3_nt: TGCGCCAGCAGGCTGGACGAGGGTATGGGGACTGAAGCTTTCTTT; cdr3_aa: CASRLDEGMGTEAFF; clone_size: NA; v_call: TRBV5-1; j_call: TRBJ1-1; d_call: NA; cdr3_length: 15
cdr3_nt: TGTGCCAGCAGTCCTGGACAGGGAATGAACTACGAGCAGTACTTC; cdr3_aa: CASSPGQGMNYEQYF; clone_size: few; v_call: TRBV28; j_call: TRBJ2-7; d_call: TRBD1; cdr3_length: 15
cdr3_nt: TGTGCCAGCAGACACGGACAGGGAAGAGACACCATATATTTT; cdr3_aa: CASRHGQGRDTIYF; clone_size: NA; v_call: TRBV21-1; j_call: TRBJ1-3; d_call: NA; cdr3_length: 14
cdr3_nt: TGTGCCAGCAGCTCCACGACAGGGAGCTATGGCTACACCTTC; cdr3_aa: CASSSTTGSYGYTF; clone_size: once; v_call: TRBV5-4; j_call: TRBJ1-2; d_call: TRBD1; cdr3_length: 14
cdr3_nt: TGTGCCAGCAGGACGGGGACAGGGACCTACGAGCAGTACTTC; cdr3_aa: CASRTGTGTYEQYF; clone_size: NA; v_call: TRBV2; j_call: TRBJ2-7; d_call: TRBD1; cdr3_length: 14
cdr3_nt: TGCGCCAGCAGCTTGGAGGGAGGGAACCCTCCCCTCTTCCAGTTCTTC; cdr3_aa: CASSLEGGNPPLFQFF; clone_size: NA; v_call: TRBV5-1; j_call: TRBJ2-1; d_call: TRBD2; cdr3_length: 16
cdr3_nt: TGTGCCAGCAGCCTCGGGAATAACCGAGCAGAGACCCAGTACTTC; cdr3_aa: CASSLGNNRAETQYF; clone_size: NA; v_call: TRBV9; j_call: TRBJ2-5; d_call: NA; cdr3_length: 15
cdr3_nt: TGTGCCAGCAGCTACGGACAGACTGACCAGCCCCAGCATTTT; cdr3_aa: CASSYGQTDQPQHF; clone_size: few; v_call: TRBV7-9; j_call: TRBJ1-5; d_call: NA; cdr3_length: 14